This T cell receptor (beta chain) came from a study of preoperative IRX-2 immunotherapy in early breast cancer. The method was immunoSEQ multiplex PCR; TCRdb's version includes in-frame clones alone and lacks a portion of them. The data show 10,000 to 15,000 clones, roughly 93% seen once. Germline CDR1 reads MNHNS; CDR2 reads SASEGT. V was clipped by 9 bases and J by 6 bases; unmatched bases: 9. The CDR3 sequence is 13 residues long. Treatment: preoperative locoregional IRX-2 cytokine immunotherapy. Samples came from a phase Ib trial of preoperative locoregional IRX-2 cytokine immunotherapy. The chain uses TRBV6-1 and TRBJ2-5, with 8 bases fitting TRBD2. The clonotype originates from a human donor with breast cancer. Collection of the sample occurred from a patient treated with IRX-2 immunotherapy. The CDR3 coding sequence is TGTGCCAGTACCGCGGGGGGCCGTCAGACCCAGTACTTC. Amino acid sequence: CASTAGGRQTQYF.